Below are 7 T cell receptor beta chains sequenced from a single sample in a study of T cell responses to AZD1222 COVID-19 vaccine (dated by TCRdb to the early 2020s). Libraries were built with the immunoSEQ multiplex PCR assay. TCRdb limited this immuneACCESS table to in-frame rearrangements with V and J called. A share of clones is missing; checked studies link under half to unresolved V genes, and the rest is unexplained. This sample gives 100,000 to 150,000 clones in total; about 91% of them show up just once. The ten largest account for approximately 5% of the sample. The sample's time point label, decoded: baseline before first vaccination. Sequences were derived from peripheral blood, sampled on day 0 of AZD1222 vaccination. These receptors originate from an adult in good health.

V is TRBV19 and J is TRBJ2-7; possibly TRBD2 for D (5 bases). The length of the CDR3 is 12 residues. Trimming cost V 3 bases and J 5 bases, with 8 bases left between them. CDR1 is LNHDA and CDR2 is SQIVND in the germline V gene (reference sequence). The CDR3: CASSIEGNEQYF. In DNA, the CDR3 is TGTGCCAGTAGTATTGAGGGAAACGAGCAGTACTTC.

The CDR3 DNA is TGCGCCAGCAGCCAGGACCAACAGGGGGCCGGGGGAACTAATGAAAAACTGTTTTTT. This translates into CASSQDQQGAGGTNEKLFF. The chain has TRBV4-3 and TRBJ1-4; 9 bases are shared with TRBD1. The V gene end was trimmed by 3 bases and the J gene end by 1 base; junction bases not matched to a gene: 12. CDR1 is LGHNA, CDR2 YSLEER, per germline. The CDR3 loop spans 19 amino acids.

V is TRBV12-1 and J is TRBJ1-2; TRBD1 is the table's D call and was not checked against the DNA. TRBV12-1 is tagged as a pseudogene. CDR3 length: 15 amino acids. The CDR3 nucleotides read TGTGCCAGCAGCTTTCGCCGCCCAGGAAACTATGGCTACACCTTC. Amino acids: CASSFRRPGNYGYTF.

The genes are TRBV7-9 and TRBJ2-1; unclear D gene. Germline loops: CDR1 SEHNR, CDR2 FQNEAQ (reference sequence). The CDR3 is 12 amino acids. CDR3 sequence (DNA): TGTTCTCATGGCCAGTCCTACAATGAGCAGTTCTTC. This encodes CSHGQSYNEQFF.

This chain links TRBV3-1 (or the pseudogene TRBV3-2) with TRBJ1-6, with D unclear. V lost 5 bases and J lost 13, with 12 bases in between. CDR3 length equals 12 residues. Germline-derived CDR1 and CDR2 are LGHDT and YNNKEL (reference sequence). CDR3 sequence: CASSERGIPLHF. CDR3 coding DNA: TGTGCCAGCAGCGAGAGAGGAATTCCCCTCCACTTT.

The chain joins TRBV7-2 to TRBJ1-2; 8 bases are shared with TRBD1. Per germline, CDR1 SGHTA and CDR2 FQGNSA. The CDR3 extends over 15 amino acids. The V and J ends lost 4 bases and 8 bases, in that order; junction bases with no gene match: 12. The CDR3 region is CASSSGWTGFLGYTF. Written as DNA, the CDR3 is TGTGCCAGCAGCTCAGGCTGGACAGGGTTTTTGGGCTACACCTTC. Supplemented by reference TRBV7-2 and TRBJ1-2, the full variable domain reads GAGVSQSPSNKVTEKGKDVELRCDPISGHTALYWYRQSLGQGLEFLIYFQGNSAPDKSGLPSDRFSAERTGGSVSTLTIQRTQQEDSAVYLCASSSGWTGFLGYTFGSGTRLTVV.

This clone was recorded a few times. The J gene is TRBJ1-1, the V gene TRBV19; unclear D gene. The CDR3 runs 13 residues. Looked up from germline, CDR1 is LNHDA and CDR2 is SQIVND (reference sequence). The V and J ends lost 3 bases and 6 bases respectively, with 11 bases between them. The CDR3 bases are TGTGCCAGTAGTATCGTACTGATCTCTGAAGCTTTCTTT. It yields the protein CASSIVLISEAFF. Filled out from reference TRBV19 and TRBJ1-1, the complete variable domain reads DGGITQSPKYLFRKEGQNVTLSCEQNLNHDAMYWYRQDPGQGLRLIYYSQIVNDFQKGDIAEGYSVSREKKESFPLTVTSAQKNPTAFYLCASSIVLISEAFFGQGTRLTVV.